This T cell receptor beta chain was sequenced during a study of T-cell reconstitution after alpha-beta-depleted transplantation in children. Details on this clonotype: The antigen is unknown. A much larger clone differs by one base, so this may be a read error.

A library of TCRbeta sequences, prepared with unique molecular identifiers, was generated. TCRdb reprocessed the PCR reads via MiXCR and lists one record per CDR3 protein. The repertoire holds 550,000 to 800,000 distinct CDR3 sequences, with roughly 14% as singletons. Germline V gene data show CDR1 as SEHNR and CDR2 as FQNEAQ (reference sequence). The CDR3 extends over 14 amino acids. Overall study results and limits: The main origin of T-cell counts and diversity one year after transplant was newly produced T cells. In patients about two months after transplant, alpha-beta T cells reportedly arose from several hundred expanded graft clones.

The sequence derives from a girl aged 2 to 10 with congenital amegakaryocytic thrombocytopenia, due to receive a stem cell transplant. The sample here was PBMCs, taken before TCRalphabeta/CD19-depleted stem cell transplant. This chain joins TRBV7-9 and TRBJ2-1; 7 bases line up with TRBD2. CDR3 loop: CASSSLTSSDEQSF. The CDR3 DNA reads as TGTGCCAGCAGTTCCTTGACTAGCAGCGATGAGCAGTCCTTC.